This T cell receptor (beta chain) is drawn from a study of blood T cells in healthy people across ages. The second PCR ran roughly 7 to 11 cycles with a sample-barcoded 5' primer and J-beta primers. TCRdb reprocessed the 5' RACE reads with MiXCR, giving one entry per CDR3 protein. Of some 920,000 distinct CDR3 sequences detected, about 51% appear once; the ten largest clones hold about a fifth. As to this clonotype: Its cognate antigen is unknown.

Study conclusions and caveats: TCR beta diversity tracked closely with naive T cell percentage. Shifts in expanded clonotypes may have been confounded by donor CMV status, which was unknown.

The germline gives CDR1 SGDLS, CDR2 YYNGEE. This CDR3 contains 14 residues. Trimming cost V 3 bases and J 5 bases, with 14 bases left between them. The chain links TRBV9 to TRBJ2-5; D unclear. The TCR comes from a woman in her sixties or seventies in good health. Material for sequencing was blood. The CDR3 nucleotides are TGTGCCAGCAGCGATGGATCCTATCGGGAGACCCAGTACTTC. It codes for CASSDGSYRETQYF.